Sequencing of this T cell receptor (beta chain) was carried out in a study of response to subunit inactivated influenza vaccine. Study-wide points: With each seasonal influenza vaccination, the authors suggested, few new T cells are recruited.

TCRdb re-analysed the RT-PCR reads in MiXCR, keeping a single row per CDR3 protein. The table lists approximately 520,000 distinct CDR3 sequences, about 25% of them singletons. Trimming stripped 0 bases from V and 1 base from J, with 16 bases between. This CDR3 spans 17 amino acids. Per the germline V gene, CDR1 is LNHNV and CDR2 is YYDKDF (reference sequence). In this sample, this clonotype turned up a few times. What it binds is not known. V gene TRBV15 combines with J gene TRBJ2-7, with D possibly being TRBD1 (5 bases). The source is a man aged 45-60 years who received an inactivated influenza vaccine. The sequenced sample was CD4+ T cells sorted from PBMCs, obtained about 5 days after vaccination. The CDR3 nucleotides read TGTGCCACCAGCAGAGATGGTAGGGGAACAGCTTCCTACGAGCAGTACTTC. Translated, it gives CATSRDGRGTASYEQYF. The variable domain in full, with the rest retrieved from reference TRBV15 and TRBJ2-7, is DAMVIQNPRYQVTQFGKPVTLSCSQTLNHNVMYWYQQKSSQAPKLLFHYYDKDFNNEADTPDNFQSRRPNTSFCFLDIRSPGLGDTAMYLCATSRDGRGTASYEQYFGPGTRLTVT.